Listed here are 26 T cell receptor beta chains from one sample, sequenced in a study of early T cells in non-severe SARS-CoV-2 infection. In TCRdb, the 5' RACE reads were re-called with MiXCR into one record per CDR3 protein. Here the sample spans 55,000 to 80,000 distinct CDR3 sequences, around 12% being singletons. This specimen consisted of whole blood, obtained at baseline. The receptors were sampled from an adult who was a healthcare worker with PCR-confirmed SARS-CoV-2 infection or an uninfected control (not recorded which).

The CDR3 DNA sequence: TGCGCCAGCAGCCAAGGTATACTCTACGAGCAGTACTTC. As protein: CASSQGILYEQYF. The V call is TRBV4-3, the J call TRBJ2-7; D remains ambiguous. Between the trimmed V and J ends, which lost 1 base and 3 bases, there was a span of 7 bases. This CDR3 region has 13 residues. The germline gives CDR1 LGHNA, CDR2 YSLEER.

This clonotype turned up a few times. The J gene is TRBJ1-5, the V gene TRBV11-2, with D maybe TRBD1 (6 bases). In germline, CDR1 is SGHAT, CDR2 FQNNGV. The CDR3 contains 16 residues. The V end was cut by 6 bases, the J end by 7 bases, with 22 bases between. CDR3 in amino acids: CASRRTTGRQGQPQHF. CDR3 coding DNA: TGTGCCAGCAGACGCACTACAGGGAGACAAGGCCAGCCCCAGCATTTT. Complete variable domain (other parts from reference TRBV11-2 and TRBJ1-5): EAGVAQSPRYKIIEKRQSVAFWCNPISGHATLYWYQQILGQGPKLLIQFQNNGVVDDSQLPKDRFSAERLKGVDSTLKIQPAKLEDSAVYLCASRRTTGRQGQPQHFGDGTRLSIL.

Ten or more counts support this clonotype. V usage is TRBV15 and J usage is TRBJ2-5; D is uncertain. The CDR3 extends over 13 amino acids. Germline V gives CDR1 LNHNV, CDR2 YYDKDF (reference sequence). The V gene lost 0 bases and the J gene lost 7 bases, with 9 bases spanning the gap. CDR3 amino acids: CATSRDRAGTQYF. Written as DNA, the CDR3 is TGTGCCACCAGCAGAGACCGGGCCGGGACCCAGTACTTC.

This clonotype was detected ten times or more. J is TRBJ2-4 and V is TRBV2, with TRBD2 as a possible D gene (5 bases). Germline V gives CDR1 SNHLY, CDR2 FYNNEI. This CDR3 is 13 amino acids long. Trimming pared 2 bases from V and 15 bases from J, leaving 17 bases between. CDR3 region: CASSERTGGSPYF. The CDR3 region has the DNA TGTGCCAGCAGTGAAAGGACCGGCGGGTCTCCGTACTTC. The entire variable domain, with the rest obtained from reference TRBV2 and TRBJ2-4, is as follows: EPEVTQTPSHQVTQMGQEVILRCVPISNHLYFYWYRQILGQKVEFLVSFYNNEISEKSEIFDDQFSVERPDGSNFTLKIRSTKLEDSAMYFCASSERTGGSPYFGAGTRLSVL.

This clonotype was found many times. This chain links TRBV6-4 with TRBJ2-3; TRBD2 aligns across 11 bases. V lost 2 bases to trimming and J lost 1 base; unmatched junction nucleotides: 2. This CDR3 contains 16 residues. Germline-derived CDR1 and CDR2 are MRHNA and SNTAGT. The CDR3 DNA is TGTGCCAGCAGTGACACTAGCGGGGGAGGCACAGATACGCAGTATTTT. Translation: CASSDTSGGGTDTQYF.

In its sample, this clonotype was seen many times. CDR3 in DNA: TGTGCCAGCAGCTTTCTACGTAGCGGGACCGCAGGAAACACCATATATTTT. The encoded protein is CASSFLRSGTAGNTIYF. The gene calls are TRBV13 and TRBJ1-3, with a tentative D call TRBD1 (5 bases). The CDR3 covers 17 residues. Trimming cost V 3 bases and J 4 bases, with 19 bases left between them. Germline V gene data show CDR1 as PRHDT and CDR2 as FYEKMQ (reference sequence).

A few counts support this clonotype. This sequence joins TRBV28 and TRBJ1-6, with D tentatively TRBD1 (6 bases). CDR1 MDHEN and CDR2 SYDVKM come from the germline V gene. V gave up 5 bases and J gave up 9 bases, with 11 bases separating them. The CDR3 is 13 amino acids. The CDR3 nucleotides read TGTGCCAGCAGTGGGGCCAGGGGTTCACCCCTCCACTTT. Its protein product is CASSGARGSPLHF.

This chain joins TRBV6-5 and TRBJ1-1; the match to TRBD1 covers 7 bases. CDR3 length equals 12 residues. Germline V CDR1 and CDR2: MNHEY, SVGAGI. Germline trimming cut 7 bases from V and 8 bases from J; bases unmatched to any gene: 7. The CDR3 DNA is TGTGCCAGCAAGAGAACAGGGGCGGAAGCTTTCTTT. It is translated as CASKRTGAEAFF.

This clonotype came up a few times. This sequence joins TRBV12-5 and TRBJ1-1; D possibly corresponds to TRBD1 (6 bases). The CDR3 runs 16 residues. The V end was cut by 9 bases, the J end by 0 bases, with 20 bases between. Germline V gene data show CDR1 as LGHNT and CDR2 as FRNRAP. In DNA, the CDR3 is TGTGCTAGCCACACGGACAGATTCTCCATGAACACTGAAGCTTTCTTT. Its translation: CASHTDRFSMNTEAFF. Supplemented by reference TRBV12-5 and TRBJ1-1, the full variable domain reads DARVTQTPRHKVTEMGQEVTMRCQPILGHNTVFWYRQTMMQGLELLAYFRNRAPLDDSGMPKDRFSAEMPDATLATLKIQPSEPRDSAVYFCASHTDRFSMNTEAFFGQGTRLTVV.

This clonotype has only a few counts. J is TRBJ2-2 and V is TRBV5-5; D remains unclear. From germline, CDR1 is SGHKS and CDR2 YYEKEE (reference sequence). The V gene lost 4 bases and the J gene lost 6 bases, with 13 bases spanning the gap. This CDR3 has 14 residues. The DNA of the CDR3 is TGTGCCAGCAGCCCCATTAATATCCCCGGGGAGCTGTTTTTT. This translates into CASSPINIPGELFF. The full variable domain, rest sourced from reference TRBV5-5 and TRBJ2-2, is DAGVTQSPTHLIKTRGQQVTLRCSPISGHKSVSWYQQVLGQGPQFIFQYYEKEERGRGNFPDRFSARQFPNYSSELNVNALLLGDSALYLCASSPINIPGELFFGEGSRLTVL.

This clonotype was recorded at least ten times. This chain connects TRBV28 to TRBJ2-1; the D is unclear. CDR1 and CDR2 (germline): MDHEN, SYDVKM. The CDR3 totals 16 residues. V lost 4 bases, J lost 4 bases, and 17 bases lay in between. The CDR3 region is CASSSSRLGIYNEQFF. DNA of the CDR3: TGTGCCAGCAGTTCGAGTCGGCTGGGGATTTACAATGAGCAGTTCTTC.

In its sample, this clonotype was seen a few times. The chain employs TRBV21-1 and TRBJ2-5; the D segment call TRBD1 is taken from the table without a DNA check. TRBV21-1 is a recognized pseudogene. The CDR3 totals 14 residues. The CDR3 here is CASSRKGAEETQYF. The CDR3 nucleotides are TGTGCCAGCAGCAGAAAGGGGGCAGAAGAGACCCAGTACTTC.

This sequence joins TRBV20-1 and TRBJ2-7; no definite D call. Germline values: CDR1 DFQATT, CDR2 SNEGSKA (reference sequence). This CDR3 is 14 amino acids long. V shed 0 bases and J shed 0 bases, with 9 bases lying between them. The DNA for the CDR3 is TGCAGTGCTAGAGAAGCCCGAAGCTCCTACGAGCAGTACTTC. Its translation: CSAREARSSYEQYF.

This clonotype was observed many times. This chain joins TRBV28 and TRBJ1-2; tentative D call: TRBD1 (6 bases). Trimming shortened V by 6 bases and J by 5 bases, and 19 bases separated the two germline ends. Germline V gene lookup returns CDR1 MDHEN and CDR2 SYDVKM. The CDR3 contains 15 residues. CDR3 in amino acids: CASRTTGGGLYGYTF. The CDR3 DNA reads as TGTGCCAGCAGAACTACCGGGGGGGGGCTATATGGCTACACCTTC.

This clonotype was recorded a few times. The V and J genes are TRBV6-2 or TRBV6-3 and TRBJ1-5; 11 bases map to TRBD1. The V gene's germline CDR1 is MNHEY and CDR2 SVGEGT. The length of the CDR3 is 17 residues. V shed 2 bases and J 7 bases; nucleotides not matched to a gene: 10. CDR3 DNA sequence: TGTGCCAGCAGTTACCAATCCGGACAGGGGGCTGGACAGCCCCAGCATTTT. Translated: CASSYQSGQGAGQPQHF.

V is TRBV19 and J is TRBJ1-2, with 7 bases aligning to TRBD1. Trimming at V came to 7 bases and at J to 5 bases, leaving 7 bases not matched to a gene. The CDR3 sequence is 13 residues long. Germline CDR1 is LNHDA and CDR2 is SQIVND (reference sequence). DNA for the CDR3: TGTGCCAGTAATACCGGGACAGCATATGGCTACACCTTC. Translating it yields CASNTGTAYGYTF. The variable domain in full, completed from reference TRBV19 and TRBJ1-2, reads DGGITQSPKYLFRKEGQNVTLSCEQNLNHDAMYWYRQDPGQGLRLIYYSQIVNDFQKGDIAEGYSVSREKKESFPLTVTSAQKNPTAFYLCASNTGTAYGYTFGSGTRLTVV.

The chain combines TRBV29-1 with TRBJ2-7; maybe TRBD1 (5 bases). The CDR3 runs to 14 residues. Trimming shortened V by 7 bases and J by 5 bases, and 21 bases separated the two germline ends. The germline CDR1 and CDR2 sequences are SQVTM and ANQGSEA. In DNA form, the CDR3 reads TGCAGCGCCCTTCCGCAGGGATTAATGAACGAGCAGTACTTC. Protein: CSALPQGLMNEQYF.

This clonotype was observed many times. V gene TRBV6-2 or TRBV6-3 combines with J gene TRBJ1-6, with D unclear. Between the trimmed V and J ends, which lost 8 bases and 10 bases, there was a span of 15 bases. The CDR3 is 13 residues long. Germline CDR1 MNHEY, CDR2 SVGEGT. The CDR3 loop is CASREILESPLHF. The CDR3 DNA sequence: TGTGCCAGCCGCGAGATTTTGGAATCACCCCTCCACTTT.

This clonotype was seen a single time. The V and J genes are TRBV6-6 and TRBJ2-7; D is unclear. The CDR3 totals 13 residues. V shed 7 bases and J shed 2 bases, with 12 bases lying between them. Germline V gene data show CDR1 as MNHNY and CDR2 as SVGAGI (reference sequence). The CDR3 DNA reads as TGTGCCAGCAAAGGCGGTTCCGCCTACGAGCAGTACTTC. Translating it yields CASKGGSAYEQYF.

This clonotype was counted ten times or more. CDR3 protein: CASSLRSEAFF. The CDR3 DNA reads as TGTGCCAGCAGCTTGAGGTCCGAAGCTTTCTTT. The chain recombines TRBV5-5 with TRBJ1-1; no clear D. This CDR3 region has 11 residues. The germline CDR1 and CDR2 sequences are SGHKS and YYEKEE (reference sequence). The V end lost 1 base, the J end lost 8 bases, and 6 bases lay between the germline ends.

This clonotype was seen many times. This chain connects TRBV10-1 to TRBJ2-7; TRBD2 is a possible D gene (5 bases). Germline V gene sequence: CDR1 WNHNN, CDR2 SYGVQD (reference sequence). Between the trimmed V and J ends, which lost 6 bases and 4 bases, there was a span of 10 bases. The CDR3 spans 12 residues. DNA of the CDR3: TGCGCCAGCAGGTCAAGCGGATACGAGCAGTACTTC. This gives the protein CASRSSGYEQYF.

The sample holds one count of this clonotype. The chain links TRBV6-5 to TRBJ2-2, with 9 bases fitting TRBD1. CDR1 and CDR2 from the germline V gene are MNHEY and SVGAGI. The V gene end was trimmed by 7 bases and the J gene end by 4 bases; junction bases not matched to a gene: 19. CDR3 length: 19 residues. This chain's CDR3 is CASTPFWDRVGAGTGELFF. The DNA of the CDR3 is TGTGCCAGCACCCCCTTCTGGGACAGGGTAGGGGCTGGCACCGGGGAGCTGTTTTTT.

This clonotype occurred a few times. V is TRBV27 and J is TRBJ2-7; the D is unclear. The CDR3 sequence is 13 residues long. The V end lost 2 bases, the J end lost 2 bases, and 7 bases lay between the germline ends. From germline, CDR1 is MNHEY and CDR2 SMNVEV (reference sequence). DNA of the CDR3: TGTGCCAGCAGTTTAACCCCCGCCTACGAGCAGTACTTC. Protein product: CASSLTPAYEQYF.

The chain combines TRBV11-2 with TRBJ2-7; 7 nucleotides align to TRBD1. With 4 bases clipped from V and 7 bases from J, the junction kept 7 bases outside the gene matches. CDR1 is SGHAT, CDR2 FQNNGV, per germline. This CDR3 region has 13 residues. DNA for the CDR3: TGTGCCAGCAGCTACGGACAGGCAACGGAGCAGTACTTC. Its protein product is CASSYGQATEQYF.

This clonotype was recorded many times. The rearrangement joins TRBV12-3 or TRBV12-4 to TRBJ2-7, with D perhaps TRBD1 (5 bases). The CDR3 is made up of 13 amino acids. The ends were cut back, 3 bases at V and 1 base at J, with 7 bases in the middle. CDR3 sequence (DNA): TGTGCCAGCAGTTTCGGACATTCCTACGAGCAGTACTTC. This codes for CASSFGHSYEQYF.

Regarding this clonotype: At one boundary the junction diverges from the germline segment, which might be a read error. The V and J genes are TRBV11-2 and TRBJ2-1; 7 nucleotides match TRBD2. From germline, CDR1 is SGHAT and CDR2 FQNNGV. This CDR3 has 13 residues. CDR3 in amino acids: CASSPEGRAFGIF. The CDR3 nucleotides are TGTGCCAGCAGCCCGGAGGGGAGGGCGTTCGGGATCTTC.